The rows below give T cell receptor beta chains drawn from one sample of a study of blood T cells in healthy people across ages. TCRdb called the 5' RACE reads again in MiXCR, with one record for every CDR3 protein. The table has some 1 million distinct CDR3 sequences, 40% to 55% seen once. The sequenced material came from blood. These receptor sequences come from a woman aged 60 to 75 in good health. Each CDR3 is given with its conserved first and last residue. The D gene is left open where the match is weak. Clone size is given for some rows only: seen once, a few or many times, or a class if the clone is expanded.

CDR3 protein: CAKPGEAEYEQYF
CDR3 DNA: TGTGCCAAGCCCGGGGAGGCAGAATACGAGCAGTACTTC
V gene: TRBV6-2/TRBV6-3
D gene: -
J gene: TRBJ2-7
clone size: few

CDR3 protein: CSARGSSGRSIPYEQYF
CDR3 DNA: TGCAGTGCGAGAGGTTCTAGCGGGAGGAGTATCCCCTACGAGCAGTACTTC
V gene: TRBV20-1
D gene: TRBD2
J gene: TRBJ2-7
clone size: -

CDR3 protein: CASSEYPVDNEKLFF
CDR3 DNA: TGTGCCAGCAGTGAATATCCAGTAGATAATGAAAAACTGTTTTTT
V gene: TRBV6-1
D gene: -
J gene: TRBJ1-4
clone size: few

CDR3 protein: CASSPPVGTLWGYTF
CDR3 DNA: TGTGCCAGCAGCCCCCCAGTCGGGACTTTATGGGGCTACACCTTC
V gene: TRBV9
D gene: -
J gene: TRBJ1-2
clone size: -

CDR3 protein: CASSPGGGVYNEQFF
CDR3 DNA: TGCGCCAGCAGCCCGGGTGGTGGAGTATACAATGAGCAGTTCTTC
V gene: TRBV5-1
D gene: -
J gene: TRBJ2-1
clone size: -

CDR3 protein: CASRIGGNNQPQHF
CDR3 DNA: TGTGCCAGCAGAATCGGGGGTAACAATCAGCCCCAGCATTTT
V gene: TRBV12-3/TRBV12-4
D gene: -
J gene: TRBJ1-5
clone size: -

CDR3 protein: CSVTGGRWNEQFF
CDR3 DNA: TGCAGCGTTACAGGGGGGCGGTGGAATGAGCAGTTCTTC
V gene: TRBV29-1
D gene: TRBD1
J gene: TRBJ2-1
clone size: -

CDR3 protein: CASSLIRTSHRSYEQYF
CDR3 DNA: TGTGCCAGCAGCTTAATTCGGACGTCCCACAGGTCCTACGAGCAGTACTTC
V gene: TRBV7-8
D gene: -
J gene: TRBJ2-7
clone size: -

CDR3 protein: CASGDTGGPGYTF
CDR3 DNA: TGTGCCAGCGGAGATACAGGGGGTCCTGGCTACACCTTC
V gene: TRBV6-6
D gene: TRBD1
J gene: TRBJ1-2
clone size: few

CDR3 protein: CAWKLAGNTQYF
CDR3 DNA: TGTGCCTGGAAATTGGCAGGGAATACGCAGTATTTT
V gene: TRBV30
D gene: -
J gene: TRBJ2-3
clone size: -

CDR3 protein: CASSLENGGWETQYF
CDR3 DNA: TGCGCCAGCAGCTTGGAAAATGGGGGCTGGGAGACCCAGTACTTC
V gene: TRBV5-1
D gene: -
J gene: TRBJ2-5
clone size: -

CDR3 protein: CASSHRTTNYGYTF
CDR3 DNA: TGTGCCAGCAGTCACAGGACTACTAACTATGGCTACACCTTC
V gene: TRBV7-8
D gene: -
J gene: TRBJ1-2
clone size: few

CDR3 protein: CASSQISGSGNEQFF
CDR3 DNA: TGCGCCAGCAGCCAAATCTCTGGATCGGGCAATGAGCAGTTCTTC
V gene: TRBV4-1
D gene: -
J gene: TRBJ2-1
clone size: -

CDR3 protein: CAISESSPHNEQFF
CDR3 DNA: TGTGCCATCAGTGAGTCATCGCCCCACAATGAGCAGTTCTTC
V gene: TRBV10-3
D gene: -
J gene: TRBJ2-1
clone size: -

CDR3 protein: CASSLRLAGPGGDTQYF
CDR3 DNA: TGTGCCAGCAGTCTTCGACTAGCGGGACCAGGGGGTGATACGCAGTATTTT
V gene: TRBV12-3/TRBV12-4
D gene: TRBD2
J gene: TRBJ2-3
clone size: once

CDR3 protein: CASSPAGISGANVLTF
CDR3 DNA: TGTGCCAGCTCACCAGCGGGGATTTCTGGGGCCAACGTCCTGACTTTC
V gene: TRBV18
D gene: -
J gene: TRBJ2-6
clone size: -

CDR3 protein: CASSIPGTSSYNEQFF
CDR3 DNA: TGTGCCAGCAGTATCCCCGGGACAAGTAGTTACAATGAGCAGTTCTTC
V gene: TRBV28
D gene: -
J gene: TRBJ2-1
clone size: few

CDR3 protein: CASSVGGWGNQPQHF
CDR3 DNA: TGTGCCAGCAGCGTAGGTGGGTGGGGAAATCAGCCCCAGCATTTT
V gene: TRBV9
D gene: -
J gene: TRBJ1-5
clone size: few

CDR3 protein: CSARDTGNRYNSPLHF
CDR3 DNA: TGCAGTGCTAGAGATACAGGGAACCGGTATAATTCACCCCTCCACTTT
V gene: TRBV20-1
D gene: -
J gene: TRBJ1-6
clone size: few

CDR3 protein: CSASLATGRETQYF
CDR3 DNA: TGCAGTGCTAGTTTGGCCACGGGGAGAGAGACCCAGTACTTC
V gene: TRBV20-1
D gene: -
J gene: TRBJ2-5
clone size: -

CDR3 protein: CASSSISGTGELFF
CDR3 DNA: TGTGCCAGCAGTTCCATTAGCGGAACCGGGGAGCTGTTTTTT
V gene: TRBV27
D gene: -
J gene: TRBJ2-2
clone size: -

CDR3 protein: CSVGQDYEQYF
CDR3 DNA: TGCAGCGTTGGTCAGGACTACGAGCAGTACTTC
V gene: TRBV29-1
D gene: -
J gene: TRBJ2-7
clone size: many

CDR3 protein: CASSSGTSGSSSYNEQFF
CDR3 DNA: TGTGCCAGCAGCTCAGGGACTAGCGGGAGTAGCTCCTACAATGAGCAGTTCTTC
V gene: TRBV7-9
D gene: TRBD2
J gene: TRBJ2-1
clone size: -

CDR3 protein: CASSTLAGGQGEQFF
CDR3 DNA: TGTGCCAGCAGCACTCTAGCGGGAGGGCAAGGTGAGCAGTTCTTC
V gene: TRBV11-3
D gene: TRBD2
J gene: TRBJ2-1
clone size: few

CDR3 protein: CASSEQAGDVYEQFF
CDR3 DNA: TGTGCCAGCAGTGAACAAGCGGGAGATGTGTATGAGCAGTTCTTC
V gene: TRBV6-1
D gene: TRBD2
J gene: TRBJ2-1
clone size: -

CDR3 protein: CASSLGTILREQYF
CDR3 DNA: TGTGCCAGCAGTTTAGGAACGATCCTAAGGGAGCAGTACTTC
V gene: TRBV28
D gene: -
J gene: TRBJ2-7
clone size: -

CDR3 protein: CASSAQTGYYEQYF
CDR3 DNA: TGTGCCAGCAGCGCCCAGACAGGGTACTACGAGCAGTACTTC
V gene: TRBV7-2
D gene: TRBD1
J gene: TRBJ2-7
clone size: -

CDR3 protein: CASSQEQGVSEKLFF
CDR3 DNA: TGTGCCAGCAGCCAAGAGCAGGGGGTTAGTGAAAAACTGTTTTTT
V gene: TRBV4-2
D gene: TRBD1
J gene: TRBJ1-4
clone size: few

CDR3 protein: CASSYRPDLGTQYF
CDR3 DNA: TGTGCCAGCAGTTACCGGCCAGATTTGGGGACCCAGTACTTC
V gene: TRBV6-5
D gene: -
J gene: TRBJ2-5
clone size: -

CDR3 protein: CASSEWLSRGSNEQYF
CDR3 DNA: TGTGCCAGCAGTGAATGGTTGAGCAGGGGGTCCAACGAGCAGTACTTC
V gene: TRBV27
D gene: TRBD1
J gene: TRBJ2-7
clone size: few

CDR3 protein: CASSPGAGGDEQFF
CDR3 DNA: TGTGCCAGCTCACCTGGGGCCGGCGGGGATGAGCAGTTCTTC
V gene: TRBV18
D gene: -
J gene: TRBJ2-1
clone size: -

CDR3 protein: CASSPDTPSKFF
CDR3 DNA: TGTGCCAGCAGTCCGGACACCCCGAGCAAGTTCTTC
V gene: TRBV12-3/TRBV12-4
D gene: -
J gene: TRBJ2-1
clone size: few

CDR3 protein: CASSFTSGGNGFF
CDR3 DNA: TGCGCCAGCAGCTTTACTAGCGGGGGGAACGGGTTCTTC
V gene: TRBV5-1
D gene: TRBD2
J gene: TRBJ2-1
clone size: -

CDR3 protein: CASSDSSFQETQYF
CDR3 DNA: TGCGCCAGCAGTGACTCTAGCTTCCAAGAGACCCAGTACTTC
V gene: TRBV10-2
D gene: -
J gene: TRBJ2-5
clone size: few

CDR3 protein: CASSLKLAGVREQYF
CDR3 DNA: TGTGCCAGCAGCCTCAAACTAGCGGGAGTCCGCGAGCAGTACTTC
V gene: TRBV11-2
D gene: TRBD2
J gene: TRBJ2-7
clone size: -

CDR3 protein: CSASPGTSGVNEQFF
CDR3 DNA: TGCAGTGCTAGCCCCGGGACTAGCGGGGTTAATGAGCAGTTCTTC
V gene: TRBV20-1
D gene: TRBD2
J gene: TRBJ2-1
clone size: -

CDR3 protein: CSVDVTEPQYEQYF
CDR3 DNA: TGCAGCGTTGACGTGACAGAACCTCAATACGAGCAGTACTTC
V gene: TRBV29-1
D gene: -
J gene: TRBJ2-7
clone size: -

CDR3 protein: CASSLQTGFQETQYF
CDR3 DNA: TGCGCCAGCAGCTTACAGACAGGGTTCCAAGAGACCCAGTACTTC
V gene: TRBV5-1
D gene: TRBD1
J gene: TRBJ2-5
clone size: -

CDR3 protein: CASSQQTSADEQFF
CDR3 DNA: TGTGCCAGCAGCCAACAGACTAGCGCGGATGAGCAGTTCTTC
V gene: TRBV4-2
D gene: TRBD2
J gene: TRBJ2-1
clone size: few

CDR3 protein: CSAPPGVLNYGYTF
CDR3 DNA: TGCAGTGCTCCGCCCGGGGTCCTTAACTATGGCTACACCTTC
V gene: TRBV20-1
D gene: -
J gene: TRBJ1-2
clone size: -

CDR3 protein: CASSTGGNTQYF
CDR3 DNA: TGTGCCAGCAGCACAGGGGGCAATACGCAGTATTTT
V gene: TRBV7-6
D gene: TRBD1
J gene: TRBJ2-3
clone size: -

CDR3 protein: CSAIQGSQDEQFF
CDR3 DNA: TGCAGTGCCATACAGGGGTCGCAGGATGAGCAGTTCTTC
V gene: TRBV20-1
D gene: TRBD1
J gene: TRBJ2-1
clone size: -

CDR3 protein: CATSAPGVYEQYF
CDR3 DNA: TGTGCCACCAGTGCCCCGGGCGTCTACGAGCAGTACTTC
V gene: TRBV24-1
D gene: -
J gene: TRBJ2-7
clone size: few

CDR3 protein: CTSNPGGQETQYF
CDR3 DNA: TGCACCAGCAATCCAGGGGGGCAAGAGACCCAGTACTTC
V gene: TRBV5-1
D gene: -
J gene: TRBJ2-5
clone size: -

CDR3 protein: CASSLGQFTDTQYF
CDR3 DNA: TGCGCCAGCAGCTTAGGGCAGTTTACAGATACGCAGTATTTT
V gene: TRBV5-1
D gene: -
J gene: TRBJ2-3
clone size: few

CDR3 protein: CASSLVWTDEQYF
CDR3 DNA: TGTGCCAGCAGCTTAGTGTGGACCGACGAGCAGTACTTC
V gene: TRBV7-2
D gene: -
J gene: TRBJ2-7
clone size: many

CDR3 protein: CASRRGISYEQYF
CDR3 DNA: TGTGCCAGCCGTCGCGGGATCTCCTACGAGCAGTACTTC
V gene: TRBV6-1
D gene: -
J gene: TRBJ2-7
clone size: few

CDR3 protein: CASSYGGRKQFF
CDR3 DNA: TGTGCCAGCAGTTACGGGGGGAGGAAACAGTTCTTC
V gene: TRBV6-5
D gene: -
J gene: TRBJ2-1
clone size: few

CDR3 protein: CSAPTRGLAHQETRYF
CDR3 DNA: TGCAGTGCTCCTACTAGGGGACTAGCGCACCAAGAGACCCGGTACTTC
V gene: TRBV20-1
D gene: TRBD2
J gene: TRBJ2-5
clone size: -

CDR3 protein: CASSVANEQYF
CDR3 DNA: TGTGCCAGCAGCGTCGCTAATGAGCAGTACTTC
V gene: TRBV2
D gene: -
J gene: TRBJ2-5
clone size: -